One and the same sample provided the 16 T cell receptor beta chains below, sequenced in a study of blood T cell repertoires in COVID-19 (dated by TCRdb to about 2020). Library method: the immunoSEQ multiplex PCR assay. TCRdb obtained this table from immuneACCESS and retained in-frame rearrangements with V and J assigned. These tables miss some clones; where compared with another copy, unresolved V genes account for less than half of the shortfall, and the remainder is unexplained. The sample table records around 200,000 clones; about nine tenths of these occur just once. Of the sample, about 2% is held by the ten largest clones. The sequencing sample was made of peripheral blood. These receptors originate from a woman in her forties or fifties with acute or convalescent COVID-19.

The chain is built from TRBV6-6 and TRBJ1-5, with D possibly TRBD1 on 5 matching bases. V gave up 7 bases and J gave up 0 bases, with 7 bases separating them. Germline V lookup: CDR1 MNHNY, CDR2 SVGAGI (reference sequence). The CDR3 length is 13 residues. Here the CDR3 reads CASTDNSNQPQHF. CDR3 sequence (DNA): TGTGCCAGCACGGACAATAGCAATCAGCCCCAGCATTTT.

This chain joins TRBV27 and TRBJ2-1; possibly TRBD1 for D (6 bases). The CDR3 has 18 residues. Germline CDR1 reads MNHEY; CDR2 reads SMNVEV (reference sequence). Trimming pared 1 base from V and 0 bases from J, leaving 16 bases between. CDR3 region: CASSLYGLTGSSYNEQFF. In DNA form, the CDR3 reads TGTGCCAGCAGTTTATACGGTCTCACAGGGAGCTCCTACAATGAGCAGTTCTTC.

This sequence joins TRBV5-1 and TRBJ2-1; TRBD2 aligns across 11 bases. The trim removed 5 bases at V and 3 bases at J, leaving 4 bases unmatched. The CDR3 runs to 15 residues. The V gene's germline CDR1 is SGHRS and CDR2 YFSETQ. CDR3 nucleotides: TGCGCCAGCAGGTCGGGACTAGCGGACTACAATGAGCAGTTCTTC. Its translation is CASRSGLADYNEQFF.

This chain uses TRBV3-1 (or the pseudogene TRBV3-2) with TRBJ2-1; no definite D call. There are 15 residues in the CDR3. Germline V lookup: CDR1 LGHDT, CDR2 YNNKEL (reference sequence). V lost 0 bases and J lost 1, with 7 bases in between. The CDR3 sequence is CASSQDFRSYNEQFF. The CDR3 bases are TGTGCCAGCAGCCAAGACTTTCGGTCCTACAATGAGCAGTTCTTC.

This chain uses TRBV6-6 with TRBJ1-6; 8 bases agree with TRBD1. The CDR3 consists of 15 residues. The V gene's germline CDR1 is MNHNY and CDR2 SVGAGI (reference sequence). J was trimmed by 7 bases and V by 7 bases; bases with no gene match: 9. CDR3 loop: CASTPVGQGNSPLHF. CDR3 DNA sequence: TGTGCCAGCACCCCAGTCGGACAGGGAAATTCACCCCTCCACTTT.

For this clone: Other DNA sequences within the sample encode an identical CDR3. The chain uses TRBV19 and TRBJ2-5; 11 nucleotides line up with TRBD1. The germline gives CDR1 LNHDA, CDR2 SQIVND (reference sequence). This CDR3 comprises 14 residues. V shed 5 bases, J shed 4 bases, and the junction held 3 bases outside the gene matches. The CDR3 region is CASSFGTGGETQYF. CDR3 DNA: TGTGCCAGTAGTTTCGGGACAGGGGGAGAGACCCAGTACTTC. The full variable domain, in which reference TRBV19 and TRBJ2-5 provide the parts outside the CDR3, is DGGITQSPKYLFRKEGQNVTLSCEQNLNHDAMYWYRQDPGQGLRLIYYSQIVNDFQKGDIAEGYSVSREKKESFPLTVTSAQKNPTAFYLCASSFGTGGETQYFGPGTRLLVL.

This clone has just one count. The chain has TRBV19 and TRBJ2-7; D perhaps matches TRBD1 (6 bases). Per the germline V gene, CDR1 is LNHDA and CDR2 is SQIVND (reference sequence). Trimming took 1 base from V and 3 from J, leaving 10 bases between them. The CDR3 loop spans 14 amino acids. The DNA for the CDR3 is TGTGCCAGTAGTATAGGAGGGGGAGACTACGAGCAGTACTTC. This translates into CASSIGGGDYEQYF.

This rearrangement joins TRBV5-1 to TRBJ2-5; 9 bases align to TRBD1. The CDR3 has 14 residues. In germline, CDR1 is SGHRS, CDR2 YFSETQ. The ends lost 2 bases at V and 3 bases at J; junction bases unmatched: 2. CDR3 protein: CASSLRTGEETQYF. The CDR3 coding sequence is TGCGCCAGCAGCTTAAGGACAGGGGAAGAGACCCAGTACTTC.

A remark on this clone: The sample carries other DNA sequences with the same CDR3. The chain recombines TRBV5-4 with TRBJ2-1; 11 bases match TRBD2. Trimming removed 1 base from V and 8 bases from J; junction bases left unmatched: 5. This CDR3 spans 15 amino acids. The V gene's germline CDR1 is SGHNT and CDR2 YYREEE (reference sequence). CDR3 sequence reads: CASSLRLAGGDEQFF. CDR3 sequence (DNA): TGTGCCAGCAGCTTGAGGCTAGCGGGGGGAGATGAGCAGTTCTTC. Looking up the rest from reference TRBV5-4 and TRBJ2-1 gives the full variable domain: ETGVTQSPTHLIKTRGQQVTLRCSSQSGHNTVSWYQQALGQGPQFIFQYYREEENGRGNFPPRFSGLQFPNYSSELNVNALELDDSALYLCASSLRLAGGDEQFFGPGTRLTVL.

The chain combines TRBV2 with TRBJ2-1; 9 nucleotides line up with TRBD2. CDR1 SNHLY and CDR2 FYNNEI come from the germline V gene. J gave up 6 bases and V 5 bases, and 5 bases lay outside the gene matches. The CDR3 covers 14 residues. CDR3 loop: CASSQGLALNEQFF. In DNA form, the CDR3 reads TGTGCCAGCAGTCAGGGACTAGCTCTCAATGAGCAGTTCTTC.

This clone was observed once. This chain uses TRBV30 with TRBJ1-1; D is undetermined. Germline V gene data show CDR1 as GTSNPN and CDR2 as SVGIG (reference sequence). The CDR3 extends over 13 amino acids. Trimming pared 0 bases from V and 3 bases from J, leaving 8 bases between. Here the CDR3 reads CAWSVLWDTEAFF. For the CDR3, the DNA is TGTGCCTGGAGTGTACTATGGGACACTGAAGCTTTCTTT.

V is TRBV10-3 and J is TRBJ1-3, with TRBD1 identical over 10 bases. Looked up from germline, CDR1 is ENHRY and CDR2 is SYGVKD. This CDR3 contains 16 residues. V dropped 6 bases and J dropped 0; count of bases not matched to a gene: 5. CDR3 residues: CAIRSGTGASGNTIYF. The DNA of the CDR3 is TGTGCCATCAGATCCGGGACAGGGGCCTCTGGAAACACCATATATTTT.

This clone has only one observation. The DNA is left out, because the CDR3 cannot be placed on it with certainty; the CDR3 is given as TCRdb lists it. The rearrangement uses TRBV19 and TRBJ2-1; the table's D call, TRBD1, has no DNA check behind it. The CDR3 extends over 14 residues, inclusive of both ends. Germline V gene sequence: CDR1 LNHDA, CDR2 SQIVND (reference sequence). The CDR3 is CASTSDRSYNEQFF.

The chain employs TRBV11-3 and TRBJ2-3; 15 positions match TRBD2. The CDR3 is 16 residues long. V dropped 4 bases and J dropped 6; count of bases not matched to a gene: 5. Germline V lookup: CDR1 SGHNT, CDR2 YENEEA. CDR3 loop: CASSSWTSGGADTQYF. CDR3 DNA: TGTGCCAGCAGCTCCTGGACTAGCGGGGGGGCCGATACGCAGTATTTT.

The chain employs TRBV27 and TRBJ1-2; 7 bases are shared with TRBD1. CDR3 length: 15 residues. Trimming took 5 bases from V and 6 from J; bases not matched to a gene: 12. The germline gives CDR1 MNHEY, CDR2 SMNVEV (reference sequence). As DNA, the CDR3 is TGTGCCAGCAGTCCAGGGACAGTCTTGAGAGATGGCTACACCTTC. Translated, it gives CASSPGTVLRDGYTF.

This chain links TRBV6-1 with TRBJ2-3, with TRBD2 matching 9 bases. V shed 4 bases, J shed 0 bases, and the junction held 8 bases outside the gene matches. The germline CDR1 and CDR2 sequences are MNHNS and SASEGT. The CDR3 runs to 17 residues. CDR3: CASSGPSSGVSTDTQYF. For the CDR3, the DNA is TGTGCCAGCAGTGGACCGTCTAGCGGGGTTAGCACAGATACGCAGTATTTT.